Listed here is a single T cell receptor beta chain. The antigen is unknown. This specimen belongs to a study of cytomegalovirus exposure and HLA in healthy donors. Study as a whole: The same platform was used for the roughly 130 validation repertoires and the roughly 720 first-cohort repertoires, a later analysis reported. Whole-study results and caveats: In a later analysis, first-cohort TCR clusters were found to tend to co-occur in the roughly 120 validation repertoires. A list of around 150 TCR beta chains associated with cytomegalovirus was given. Most TCR sequences showed up rarely, but some public TCRs showed up in many donors.

V was pared by 6 bases and J by 6 bases, with 13 bases of the junction left unmatched. The CDR3 is 16 residues long. Per germline, CDR1 MDHEN and CDR2 SYDVKM. Generated by immunoSEQ multiplex PCR, the TCRdb table keeps only in-frame clones and is missing some. The data contain fewer than 150,000 clones, approximately 90% of them singletons. The V gene is TRBV28, the J gene TRBJ2-2; TRBD2 agrees at 7 bases. The sequenced sample was PBMCs. The sequence came from a man younger than 30 in good health and CMV-seronegative. The CDR3 spells CASSTPAGVVPGELFF. CDR3 DNA sequence: TGTGCCAGCAGCACCCCGGCGGGGGTTGTACCCGGGGAGCTGTTTTTT.